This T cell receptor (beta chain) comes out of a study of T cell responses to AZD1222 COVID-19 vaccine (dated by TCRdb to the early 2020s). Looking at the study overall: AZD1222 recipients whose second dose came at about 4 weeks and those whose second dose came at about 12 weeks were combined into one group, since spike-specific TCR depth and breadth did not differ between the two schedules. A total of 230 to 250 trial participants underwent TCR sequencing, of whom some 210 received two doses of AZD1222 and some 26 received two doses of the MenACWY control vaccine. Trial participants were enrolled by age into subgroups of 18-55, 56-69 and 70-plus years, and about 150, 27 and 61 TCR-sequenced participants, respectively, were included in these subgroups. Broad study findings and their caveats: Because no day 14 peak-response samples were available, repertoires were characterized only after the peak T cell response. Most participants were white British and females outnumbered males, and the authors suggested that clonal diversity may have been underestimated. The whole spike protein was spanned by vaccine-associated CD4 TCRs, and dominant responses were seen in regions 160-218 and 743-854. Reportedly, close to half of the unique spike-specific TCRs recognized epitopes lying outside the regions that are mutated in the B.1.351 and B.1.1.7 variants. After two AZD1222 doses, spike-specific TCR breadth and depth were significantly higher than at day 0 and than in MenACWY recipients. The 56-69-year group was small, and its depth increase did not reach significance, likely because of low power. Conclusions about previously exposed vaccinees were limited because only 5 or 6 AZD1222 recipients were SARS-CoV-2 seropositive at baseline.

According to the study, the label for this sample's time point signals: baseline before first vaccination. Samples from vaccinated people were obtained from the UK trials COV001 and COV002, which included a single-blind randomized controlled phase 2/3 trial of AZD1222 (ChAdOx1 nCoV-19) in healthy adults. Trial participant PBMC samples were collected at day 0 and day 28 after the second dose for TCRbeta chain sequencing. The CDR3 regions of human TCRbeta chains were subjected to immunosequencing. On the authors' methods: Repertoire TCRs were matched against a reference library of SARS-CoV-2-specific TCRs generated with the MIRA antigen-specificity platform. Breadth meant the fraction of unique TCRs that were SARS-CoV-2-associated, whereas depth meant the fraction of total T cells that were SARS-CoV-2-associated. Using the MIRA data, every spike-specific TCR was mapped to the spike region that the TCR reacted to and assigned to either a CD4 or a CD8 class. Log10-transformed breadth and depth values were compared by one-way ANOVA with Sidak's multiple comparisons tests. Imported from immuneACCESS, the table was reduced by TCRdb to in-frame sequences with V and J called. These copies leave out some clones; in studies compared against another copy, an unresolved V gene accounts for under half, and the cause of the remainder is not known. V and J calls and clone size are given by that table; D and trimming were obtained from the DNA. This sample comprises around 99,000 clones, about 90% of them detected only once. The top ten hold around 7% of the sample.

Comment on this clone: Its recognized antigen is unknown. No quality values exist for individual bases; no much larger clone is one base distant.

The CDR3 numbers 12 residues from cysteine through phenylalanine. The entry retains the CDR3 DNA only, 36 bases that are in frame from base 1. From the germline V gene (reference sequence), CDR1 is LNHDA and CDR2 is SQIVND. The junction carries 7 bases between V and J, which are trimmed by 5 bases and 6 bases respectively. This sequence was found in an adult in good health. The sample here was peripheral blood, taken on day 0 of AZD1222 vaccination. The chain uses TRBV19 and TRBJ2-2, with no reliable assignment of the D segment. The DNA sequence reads TGTGCCAGTAGTCCCACGGCCGGGGAGCTGTTTTTT. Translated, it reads CASSPTAGELFF.